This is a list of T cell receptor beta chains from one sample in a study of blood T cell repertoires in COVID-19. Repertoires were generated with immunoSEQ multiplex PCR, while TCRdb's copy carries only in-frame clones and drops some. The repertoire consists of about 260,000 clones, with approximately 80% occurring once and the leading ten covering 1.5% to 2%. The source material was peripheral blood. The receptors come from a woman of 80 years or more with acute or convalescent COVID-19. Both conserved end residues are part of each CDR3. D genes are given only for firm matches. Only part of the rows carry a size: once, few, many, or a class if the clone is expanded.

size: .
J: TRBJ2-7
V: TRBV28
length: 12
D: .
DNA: TGTGCCAGCCGTACCGGGACAAGCGAGCAGTACTTC
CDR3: CASRTGTSEQYF

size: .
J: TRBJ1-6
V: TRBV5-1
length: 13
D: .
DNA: TGCGCCAGCAGCCCAGGGCAGAATTCACCCCTCCACTTT
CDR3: CASSPGQNSPLHF

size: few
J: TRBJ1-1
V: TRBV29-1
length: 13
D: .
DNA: TGCAGCGTTGAACAGGTCATGAACACTGAAGCTTTCTTT
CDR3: CSVEQVMNTEAFF

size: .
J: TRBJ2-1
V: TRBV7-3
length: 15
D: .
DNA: TGTGCCAGCAGCAAAAGCCGGGAGCTACTCAATGAGCAGTTCTTC
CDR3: CASSKSRELLNEQFF

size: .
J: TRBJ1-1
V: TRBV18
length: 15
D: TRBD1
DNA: TGTGCCAGCTCAGTCACAGGGGATCCCGTCACTGAAGCTTTCTTT
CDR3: CASSVTGDPVTEAFF

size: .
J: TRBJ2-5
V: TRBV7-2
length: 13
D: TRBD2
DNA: TGTGCCAGCAGCCCACTAGCGGCCCAGACCCAGTACTTC
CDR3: CASSPLAAQTQYF

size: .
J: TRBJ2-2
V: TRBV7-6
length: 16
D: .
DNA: TGTGCCAGCAGCCCTACGACAGGAAGGAACACCGGGGAGCTGTTTTTT
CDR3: CASSPTTGRNTGELFF

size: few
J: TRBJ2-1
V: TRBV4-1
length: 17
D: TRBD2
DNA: TGCGCCAGCAGAGGCGTACTCGGGACTAGCGGGAGTGGTGAGCAGTTCTTC
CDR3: CASRGVLGTSGSGEQFF

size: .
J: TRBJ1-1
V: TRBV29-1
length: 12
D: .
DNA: TGCAGCGTTGAACCCGGGATAACTGAAGCTTTCTTT
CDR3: CSVEPGITEAFF

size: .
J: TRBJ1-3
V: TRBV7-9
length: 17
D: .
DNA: TGTGCCAGCAGCCTGGACAGAGGCCCCGTATTCGGAAACACCATATATTTT
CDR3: CASSLDRGPVFGNTIYF

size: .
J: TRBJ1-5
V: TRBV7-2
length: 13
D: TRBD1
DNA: TGTGCCAGCAGCGGACAGGGGGCCCAGCCCCAGCATTTT
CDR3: CASSGQGAQPQHF

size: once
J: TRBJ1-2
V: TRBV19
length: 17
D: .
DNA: TGTGCCAGTAGTATAGATCGATCGGTCCCTGCCGGTTATGGCTACACCTTC
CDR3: CASSIDRSVPAGYGYTF

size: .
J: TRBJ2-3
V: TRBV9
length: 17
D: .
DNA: TGTGCCAGCAGCGCCAAAGGGGGAGAGATCAACACAGATACGCAGTATTTT
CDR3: CASSAKGGEINTDTQYF

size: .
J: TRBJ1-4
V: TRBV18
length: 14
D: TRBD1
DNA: TGTGCCAGCTCTCCGGACAGGGGGAATGAAAAACTGTTTTTT
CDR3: CASSPDRGNEKLFF

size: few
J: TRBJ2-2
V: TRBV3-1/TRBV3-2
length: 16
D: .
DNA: TGTGCCAGCAGCCAACGACTAGTAGCGAGCACCGGGGAGCTGTTTTTT
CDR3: CASSQRLVASTGELFF